This T cell receptor beta chain was recovered during a study of beta chain features in type 1 diabetes. Study observations and caveats: It was among patients, rather than healthy donors, that naive, central memory and Treg TCRB repertoires appeared more similar. For Type 1 diabetes patients, all four CD4+ subsets carried TCRB CDR3s that were moderately but significantly shorter. There was no resolution here of whether HLA type influences TCRB rearrangement.

Reverse transcription of all isolated RNA meant that expressed TCRB transcripts were sequenced. The study sequenced naive, central memory and regulatory T cell samples to an average of about 3.57 million reads. Measured with immunoSEQ multiplex PCR; TCRdb has only the in-frame clones, and not every one. The sample holds approximately 260,000 clones; 24% are singletons and the top ten take about 0.011%. Germline-derived CDR1 and CDR2 are SGHTA and FQGNSA. V was clipped by 5 bases and J by 12 bases, with 14 bases between them. This CDR3 has 12 amino acids. Each sorted population was over 95% pure. This clone was picked up a small number of times. What it binds is not known.

This TCR came from a young woman with type 1 diabetes. J is TRBJ2-1 and V is TRBV7-2, with D hard to call. Sequencing used naive CD4+ T cells from blood. The CDR3 sequence: CASSPKRSWQFF. The CDR3 nucleotides read TGTGCCAGCAGCCCAAAGAGGAGTTGGCAGTTCTTC.